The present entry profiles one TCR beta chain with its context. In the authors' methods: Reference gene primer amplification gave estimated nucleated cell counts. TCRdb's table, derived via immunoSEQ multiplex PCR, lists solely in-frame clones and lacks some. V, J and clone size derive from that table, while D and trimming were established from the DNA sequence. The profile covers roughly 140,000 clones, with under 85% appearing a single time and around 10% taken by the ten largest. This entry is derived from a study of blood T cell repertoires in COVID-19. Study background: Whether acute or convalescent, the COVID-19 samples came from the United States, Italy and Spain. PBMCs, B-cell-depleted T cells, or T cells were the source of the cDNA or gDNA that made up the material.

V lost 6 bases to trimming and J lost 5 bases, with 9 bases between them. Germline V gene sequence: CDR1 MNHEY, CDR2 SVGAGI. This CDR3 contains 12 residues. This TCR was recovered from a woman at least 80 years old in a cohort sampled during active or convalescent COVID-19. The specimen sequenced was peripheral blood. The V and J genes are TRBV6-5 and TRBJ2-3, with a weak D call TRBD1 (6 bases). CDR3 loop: CASREGVDTQYF. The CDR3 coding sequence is TGTGCCAGCAGAGAGGGGGTAGATACGCAGTATTTT.